The following is a TCR beta chain sequence with its context. The entry originates in a study of cytomegalovirus exposure and HLA in healthy donors. Germline V gene data show CDR1 as ENHRY and CDR2 as SYGVKD. The ends were cut back, 7 bases at V and 1 base at J, with 19 bases in the middle. The CDR3 spans 16 residues. Primers included in the PCR were 60 Vbeta and 13 Jbeta primers. Using immunoSEQ multiplex PCR, the repertoire was profiled, and TCRdb retains in-frame clones only, with some absent. The sample has some 140,000 clones; over 70% are singletons. The clonotype was recovered from a woman between 18 and 30 years old in good health and CMV-seronegative. The rearrangement links TRBV10-3 to TRBJ1-1, with D perhaps TRBD1 (6 bases). Sequencing input: PBMCs. In nucleotides, the CDR3 is TGTGCCATCAACCCCGGGGGGCGGGATGGGAACACTGAAGCTTTCTTT. The encoded protein is CAINPGGRDGNTEAFF.